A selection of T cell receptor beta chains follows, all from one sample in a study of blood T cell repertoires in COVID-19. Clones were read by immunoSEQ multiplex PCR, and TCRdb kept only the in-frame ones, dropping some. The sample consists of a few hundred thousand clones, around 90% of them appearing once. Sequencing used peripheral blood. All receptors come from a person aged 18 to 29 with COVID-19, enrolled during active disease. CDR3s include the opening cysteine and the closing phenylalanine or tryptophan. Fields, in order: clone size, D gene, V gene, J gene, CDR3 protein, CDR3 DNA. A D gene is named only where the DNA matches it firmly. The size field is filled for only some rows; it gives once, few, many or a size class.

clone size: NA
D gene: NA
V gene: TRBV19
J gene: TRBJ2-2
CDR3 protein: CASSIQGNTGELFF
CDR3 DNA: TGTGCCAGTAGTATCCAGGGGAACACCGGGGAGCTGTTTTTT

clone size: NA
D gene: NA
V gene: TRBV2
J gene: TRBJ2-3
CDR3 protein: CASSADWRDTQYF
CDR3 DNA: TGTGCCAGCAGTGCAGATTGGCGGGATACGCAGTATTTT

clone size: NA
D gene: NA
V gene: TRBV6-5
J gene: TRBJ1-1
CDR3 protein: CASSRTANTEAFF
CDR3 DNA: TGTGCCAGCAGTCGGACAGCGAACACTGAAGCTTTCTTT

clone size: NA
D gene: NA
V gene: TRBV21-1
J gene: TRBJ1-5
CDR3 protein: CASRVLGQSNQPQHF
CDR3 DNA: TGTGCCAGCAGGGTATTGGGACAGAGCAATCAGCCCCAGCATTTT

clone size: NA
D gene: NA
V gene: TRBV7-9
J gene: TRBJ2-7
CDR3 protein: CASSLRDPRDPSYEQYF
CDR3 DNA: TGTGCCAGCAGCTTACGGGACCCGCGGGACCCCTCCTACGAGCAGTACTTC

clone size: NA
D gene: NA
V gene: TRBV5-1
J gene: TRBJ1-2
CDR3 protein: CASSLGRVWNGYTF
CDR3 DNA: TGCGCCAGCAGCTTGGGCCGGGTATGGAATGGCTACACCTTC

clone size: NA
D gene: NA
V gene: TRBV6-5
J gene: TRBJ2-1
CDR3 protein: CASNAGFYNEQFF
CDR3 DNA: TGTGCCAGCAATGCGGGATTCTACAATGAGCAGTTCTTC

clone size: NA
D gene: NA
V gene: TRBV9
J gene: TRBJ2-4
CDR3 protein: CASSRDSNIQYF
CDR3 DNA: TGTGCCAGCAGCCGGGACTCTAACATTCAGTACTTC

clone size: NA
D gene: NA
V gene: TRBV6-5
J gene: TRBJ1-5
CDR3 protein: CASRDGNNQPQHF
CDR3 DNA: TGTGCCAGCAGGGACGGGAACAATCAGCCCCAGCATTTT

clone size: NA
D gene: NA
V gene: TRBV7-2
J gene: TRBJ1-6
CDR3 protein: CASSSRQANNSPLHF
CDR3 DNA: TGTGCCAGCAGCTCCAGACAGGCCAATAATTCACCCCTCCACTTT

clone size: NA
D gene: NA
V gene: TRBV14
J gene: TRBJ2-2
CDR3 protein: CASSQREPNTGELFF
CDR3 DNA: TGTGCCAGCAGCCAACGGGAGCCGAACACCGGGGAGCTGTTTTTT

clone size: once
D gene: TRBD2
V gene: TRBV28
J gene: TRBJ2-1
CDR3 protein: CASKDGGLAGNNEQFF
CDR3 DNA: TGTGCCAGCAAAGACGGTGGACTAGCGGGAAACAATGAGCAGTTCTTC

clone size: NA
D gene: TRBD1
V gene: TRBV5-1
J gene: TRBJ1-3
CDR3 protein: CASSLAGTGGWNTIYF
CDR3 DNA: TGCGCCAGCAGCTTGGCGGGGACAGGGGGCTGGAACACCATATATTTT

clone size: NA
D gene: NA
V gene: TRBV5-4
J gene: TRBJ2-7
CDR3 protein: CASSLGQGPNEQYF
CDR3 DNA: TGTGCCAGCAGCTTGGGGCAGGGGCCCAACGAGCAGTACTTC

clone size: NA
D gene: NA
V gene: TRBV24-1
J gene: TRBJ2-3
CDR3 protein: CATSDITDTQYF
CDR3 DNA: TGTGCCACCAGTGACATCACAGATACGCAGTATTTT

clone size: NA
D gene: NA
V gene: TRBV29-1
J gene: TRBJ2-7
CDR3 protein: CSVDGSLGEQYF
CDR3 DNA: TGCAGCGTTGACGGGAGTTTGGGGGAGCAGTACTTC

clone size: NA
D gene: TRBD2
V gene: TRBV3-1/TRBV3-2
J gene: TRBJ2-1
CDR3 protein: CASSQDQAASGRSGEQFF
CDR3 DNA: TGTGCCAGCAGCCAAGATCAAGCGGCTAGCGGGAGGAGTGGTGAGCAGTTCTTC

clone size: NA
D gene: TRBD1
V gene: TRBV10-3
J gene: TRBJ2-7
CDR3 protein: CAIRDREFHEQYF
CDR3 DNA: TGTGCCATCAGGGACAGGGAGTTTCACGAGCAGTACTTC

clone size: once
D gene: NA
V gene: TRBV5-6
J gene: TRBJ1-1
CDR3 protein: CASSLVAQGNTEAFF
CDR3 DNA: TGTGCCAGCAGCTTGGTTGCCCAGGGGAACACTGAAGCTTTCTTT

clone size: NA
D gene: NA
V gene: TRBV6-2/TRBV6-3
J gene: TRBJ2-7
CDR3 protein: CASSYQSLKTGSPSYEQYF
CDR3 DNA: TGTGCCAGCAGTTACCAATCCTTGAAGACAGGCTCGCCATCCTACGAGCAGTACTTC

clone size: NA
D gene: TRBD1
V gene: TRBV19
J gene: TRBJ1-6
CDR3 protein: CATGTANSPLHF
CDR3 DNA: TGTGCCACCGGGACAGCTAATTCACCCCTCCACTTT

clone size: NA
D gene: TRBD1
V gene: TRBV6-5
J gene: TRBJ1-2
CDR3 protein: CATAGTGGFGYTF
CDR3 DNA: TGTGCCACTGCCGGGACAGGCGGTTTTGGCTACACCTTC

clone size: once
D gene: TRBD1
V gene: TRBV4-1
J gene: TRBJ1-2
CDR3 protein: CASSQEGTVNYGYTF
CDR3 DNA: TGCGCCAGCAGCCAAGAGGGGACAGTGAACTATGGCTACACCTTC

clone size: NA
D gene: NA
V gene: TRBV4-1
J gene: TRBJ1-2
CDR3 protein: CASSQVAANYGYTF
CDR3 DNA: TGCGCCAGCAGCCAAGTGGCCGCTAACTATGGCTACACCTTC

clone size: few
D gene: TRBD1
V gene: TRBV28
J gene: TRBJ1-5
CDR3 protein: CASTDRGVFYSNQPQHF
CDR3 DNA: TGTGCCAGCACGGACAGGGGCGTATTTTATAGCAATCAGCCCCAGCATTTT

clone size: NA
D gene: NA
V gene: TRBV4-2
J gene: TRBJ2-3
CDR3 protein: CASSPTGISTDTQYF
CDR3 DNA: TGTGCCAGCAGCCCTACAGGGATTAGCACAGATACGCAGTATTTT

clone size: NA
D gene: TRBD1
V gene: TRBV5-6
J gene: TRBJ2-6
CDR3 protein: CASSLTGAGNSGANVLTF
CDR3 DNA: TGTGCCAGCAGCCTGACAGGGGCGGGGAACTCTGGGGCCAACGTCCTGACTTTC

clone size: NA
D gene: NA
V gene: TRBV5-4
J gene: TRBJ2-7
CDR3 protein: CASSLTQGLRLEQYF
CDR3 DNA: TGTGCCAGCAGCTTGACTCAGGGACTCCGGCTTGAGCAGTACTTC

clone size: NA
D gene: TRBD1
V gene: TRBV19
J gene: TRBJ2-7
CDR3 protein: CASSFGTGISYEQYF
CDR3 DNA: TGTGCCAGTAGTTTCGGGACAGGAATCTCCTACGAGCAGTACTTC

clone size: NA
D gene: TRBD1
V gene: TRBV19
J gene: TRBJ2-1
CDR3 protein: CASSIDRRTGTGVHEQFF
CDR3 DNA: TGTGCCAGTAGTATAGATCGAAGGACCGGGACAGGGGTGCATGAGCAGTTCTTC

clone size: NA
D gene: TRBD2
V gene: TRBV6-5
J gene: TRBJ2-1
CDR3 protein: CASTGRPVYNEQFF
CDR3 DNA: TGTGCCAGCACCGGGAGGCCAGTATACAATGAGCAGTTCTTC

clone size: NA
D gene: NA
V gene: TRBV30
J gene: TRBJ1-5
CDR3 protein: CAMTGSSNQPQHF
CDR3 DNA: TGTGCCATGACCGGGAGTAGCAATCAGCCCCAGCATTTT

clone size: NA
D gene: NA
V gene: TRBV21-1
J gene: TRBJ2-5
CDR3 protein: CASSNPVLGQGGETQYF
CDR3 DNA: TGTGCCAGCAGCAACCCCGTATTGGGACAGGGTGGGGAGACCCAGTACTTC

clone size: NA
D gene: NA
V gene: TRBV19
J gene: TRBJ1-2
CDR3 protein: CASTSWRGEGPGYTF
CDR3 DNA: TGTGCCAGTACCTCTTGGCGGGGAGAAGGGCCCGGCTACACCTTC

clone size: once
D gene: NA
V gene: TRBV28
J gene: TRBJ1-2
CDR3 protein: CASSEQGFGYTF
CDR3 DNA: TGTGCCAGCAGTGAACAGGGATTTGGCTACACCTTC

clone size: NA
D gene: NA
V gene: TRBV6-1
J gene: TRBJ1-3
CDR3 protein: CASSASQASSGNTIYF
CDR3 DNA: TGTGCCAGCAGTGCGTCCCAGGCCAGCTCTGGAAACACCATATATTTT

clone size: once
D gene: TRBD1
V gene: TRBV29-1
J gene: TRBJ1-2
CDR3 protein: CSVEGTGVYGYTF
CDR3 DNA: TGCAGCGTTGAAGGGACAGGGGTTTATGGCTACACCTTC

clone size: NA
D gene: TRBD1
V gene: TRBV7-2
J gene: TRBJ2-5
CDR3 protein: CASSLGGTGQETQYF
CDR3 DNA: TGTGCCAGCAGCTTAGGGGGGACAGGGCAAGAGACCCAGTACTTC

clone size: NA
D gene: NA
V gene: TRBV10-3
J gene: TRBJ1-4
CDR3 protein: CAISDRVGANEKLFF
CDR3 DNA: TGTGCCATCAGTGACAGGGTAGGGGCTAATGAAAAACTGTTTTTT

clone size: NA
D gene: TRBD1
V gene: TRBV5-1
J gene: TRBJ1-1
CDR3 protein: CASRTGNTEAFF
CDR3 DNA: TGCGCCAGTCGGACAGGGAACACTGAAGCTTTCTTT

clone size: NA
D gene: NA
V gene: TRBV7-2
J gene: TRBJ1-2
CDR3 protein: CASSLPSVYGYTF
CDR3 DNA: TGTGCCAGCAGCTTACCGTCCGTCTATGGCTACACCTTC

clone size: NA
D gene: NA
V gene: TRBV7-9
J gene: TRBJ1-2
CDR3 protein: CASSLAGAETYGYTF
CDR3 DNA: TGTGCCAGCAGCTTAGCAGGGGCGGAAACCTATGGCTACACCTTC

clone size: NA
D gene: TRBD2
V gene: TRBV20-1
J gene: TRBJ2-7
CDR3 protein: CSASTSGRYYEQYF
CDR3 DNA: TGCAGTGCTAGTACTAGCGGGAGGTATTACGAGCAGTACTTC

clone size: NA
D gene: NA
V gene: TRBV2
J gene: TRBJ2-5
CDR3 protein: CATSREKETQYF
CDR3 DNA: TGTGCCACCAGCCGGGAAAAAGAGACCCAGTACTTC

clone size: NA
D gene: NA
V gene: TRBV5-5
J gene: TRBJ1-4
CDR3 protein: CASSTLPNEKLFF
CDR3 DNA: TGTGCCAGCAGCACATTACCTAATGAAAAACTGTTTTTT

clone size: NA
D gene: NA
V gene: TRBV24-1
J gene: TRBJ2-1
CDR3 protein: CATSDLSGFSYNEQFF
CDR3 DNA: TGTGCCACCAGTGATTTGTCCGGGTTCTCCTACAATGAGCAGTTCTTC

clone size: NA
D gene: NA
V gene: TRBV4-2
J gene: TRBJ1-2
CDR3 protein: CASSQDGAGKSGYTF
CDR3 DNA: TGTGCCAGCAGCCAAGATGGGGCAGGGAAGTCTGGCTACACCTTC

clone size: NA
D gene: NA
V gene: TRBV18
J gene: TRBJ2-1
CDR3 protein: CASSPPLASNNEQFF
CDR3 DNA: TGTGCCAGCTCACCACCGCTAGCTTCCAACAATGAGCAGTTCTTC

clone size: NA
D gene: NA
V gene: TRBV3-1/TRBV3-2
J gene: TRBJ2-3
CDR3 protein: CASSQDKGQPLGTDTQYF
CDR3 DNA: TGTGCCAGCAGCCAGGACAAGGGGCAGCCGTTGGGCACAGATACGCAGTATTTT

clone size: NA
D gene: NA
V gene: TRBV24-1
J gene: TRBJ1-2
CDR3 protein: CATSDRETANYGYTF
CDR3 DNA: TGTGCCACCAGTGACCGGGAGACAGCTAACTATGGCTACACCTTC

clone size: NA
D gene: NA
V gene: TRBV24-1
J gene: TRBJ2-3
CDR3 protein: CATSDYLASTDTQYF
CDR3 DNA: TGTGCCACCAGTGATTACCTAGCTAGCACAGATACGCAGTATTTT

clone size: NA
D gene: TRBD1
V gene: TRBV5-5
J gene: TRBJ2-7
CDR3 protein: CASSVRDRGLEQYF
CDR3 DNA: TGTGCCAGTAGCGTCCGGGACAGGGGGCTTGAGCAGTACTTC

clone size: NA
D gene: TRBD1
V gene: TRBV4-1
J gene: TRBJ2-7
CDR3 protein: CASSSDRGAYEQYF
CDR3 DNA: TGCGCCAGCAGCTCAGACAGGGGCGCCTACGAGCAGTACTTC

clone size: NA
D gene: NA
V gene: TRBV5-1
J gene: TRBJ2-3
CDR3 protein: CASSLGDGTDTQYF
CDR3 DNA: TGCGCCAGCAGCCTCGGAGACGGGACAGATACGCAGTATTTT

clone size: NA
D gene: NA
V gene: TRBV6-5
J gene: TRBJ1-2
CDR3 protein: CASRPPSSGYTF
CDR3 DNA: TGTGCCAGCAGACCCCCGAGCTCTGGCTACACCTTC

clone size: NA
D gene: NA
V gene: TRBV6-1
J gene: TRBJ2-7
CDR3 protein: CASSEGRGSYEQYF
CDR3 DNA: TGTGCCAGCAGTGAGGGAAGGGGCTCCTACGAGCAGTACTTC

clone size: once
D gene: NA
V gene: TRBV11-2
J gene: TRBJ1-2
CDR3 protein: CASSLDPGGVYGYTF
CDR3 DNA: TGTGCCAGCAGCTTAGATCCGGGGGGCGTATATGGCTACACCTTC